The 9 T cell receptor beta chains below come from one sample, sequenced in a study of T-cell reconstitution after alpha-beta-depleted transplantation in children. For TCRbeta, the library was prepared with unique molecular identifiers. TCRdb called the PCR reads again in MiXCR, with one record for every CDR3 protein. The sample includes almost 600,000 distinct CDR3 sequences, about a quarter of them seen just once. The starting material was PBMCs, obtained before TCRalphabeta/CD19-depleted stem cell transplant. These receptors all come from a boy under three years old with Wiskott-Aldrich syndrome, due to receive a stem cell transplant.

Here the CDR3 DNA reads TGTGCCAGCAGCGTAACCATGGGGTCCTACGAGCAGTACTTC. This codes for CASSVTMGSYEQYF. The V call is TRBV9, the J call TRBJ2-7; D gene unclear. This CDR3 region has 14 residues. Germline V gene data show CDR1 as SGDLS and CDR2 as YYNGEE. Between the trimmed V and J ends, which lost 1 base and 1 base, there was a span of 9 bases.

The chain joins TRBV7-9 to TRBJ1-5; possible D gene TRBD1, 6 bases. From germline, CDR1 is SEHNR and CDR2 FQNEAQ (reference sequence). The CDR3 contains 14 residues. V gave up 5 bases and J gave up 5 bases, with 13 bases separating them. The CDR3 here is CASSLQGPDQPQHF. In nucleotides, the CDR3 is TGTGCCAGCAGCCTCCAGGGGCCGGATCAGCCCCAGCATTTT.

The rearrangement links TRBV30 to TRBJ2-5, with D perhaps TRBD1 (5 bases). The CDR3 is made up of 13 amino acids. The germline CDR1 and CDR2 sequences are GTSNPN and SVGIG (reference sequence). V lost 1 base and J lost 5, with 11 bases in between. The CDR3 spells CAWSAPPGETQYF. The CDR3 DNA reads as TGTGCCTGGAGTGCGCCGCCAGGGGAGACCCAGTACTTC.

This clonotype was detected once. This rearrangement joins TRBV7-2 to TRBJ2-5, with 16 bases aligning to TRBD2. This CDR3 contains 16 residues. Germline V gene data show CDR1 as SGHTA and CDR2 as FQGNSA. Trimming cost V 4 bases and J 3 bases; bases outside gene matches: 2. The CDR3 loop reads CASSSGLAGGEETQYF. CDR3 bases: TGTGCCAGCAGCTCGGGACTAGCGGGAGGGGAAGAGACCCAGTACTTC.

The chain uses TRBV7-2 and TRBJ2-5; 8 positions match TRBD1. This CDR3 comprises 13 residues. CDR1 and CDR2 (germline): SGHTA, FQGNSA. The junction had 4 bases not matched to a gene; V was cut back by 7 bases and J by 3 bases. The CDR3 DNA reads TGTGCCAGCACCGTGACAGGGGAAGAGACCCAGTACTTC. Protein: CASTVTGEETQYF.

The chain has TRBV4-1 and TRBJ2-1; possible D gene TRBD2, 5 bases. CDR1 MGHRA and CDR2 YSYEKL come from the germline V gene. CDR3 length equals 14 residues. The V and J ends lost 3 bases and 4 bases respectively, with 10 bases between them. CDR3 DNA sequence: TGCGCCAGCAGCCAGATTAGCGCATACAATGAGCAGTTCTTC. As protein: CASSQISAYNEQFF.

This clonotype was observed a handful of times. V and J are TRBV20-1 and TRBJ2-7, with TRBD2 identical over 7 bases. Germline CDR1 DFQATT, CDR2 SNEGSKA (reference sequence). The CDR3 consists of 15 residues. V shed 3 bases, J shed 4 bases, and the junction held 12 bases outside the gene matches. The CDR3 region has the DNA TGCAGTGCTAGCCTGCGGACTAGAGGGAAATACGAGCAGTACTTC. Amino acids: CSASLRTRGKYEQYF.

The J gene is TRBJ2-5, the V gene TRBV12-3 or TRBV12-4, with TRBD1 matching over 8 bases. The CDR3 has 15 residues. With V trimmed by 4 bases and J by 5 bases, 9 bases remained unmatched. The CDR3 region has the DNA TGTGCCAGCAGTTCCGACAGGGGTTTCTCGGAGACCCAGTACTTC. This encodes CASSSDRGFSETQYF.

A few counts support this clonotype. The V call is TRBV20-1, the J call TRBJ2-2; the D is unclear. The CDR3 spans 16 residues. The germline gives CDR1 DFQATT, CDR2 SNEGSKA (reference sequence). The ends were cut back, 0 bases at V and 5 bases at J, with 16 bases in the middle. The CDR3 region is CSARDPGHPVTGELFF. In DNA, the CDR3 is TGCAGTGCTAGAGATCCCGGGCATCCCGTGACCGGGGAGCTGTTTTTT.